This T cell receptor (beta chain) is drawn from a study of identical twins. Study-wide results and caveats: The degree of excess twin sharing was weaker in beta out-of-frame sequences. Twins shared out-of-frame alpha sequences with excess low generation probability. Modelling approaches yielded underestimates of out-of-frame TCR alpha sharing between monozygotic twins. Cross-sectional statistics underpinned the conclusions; the same donors were not followed.

Of note for this clonotype: Antigen unknown.

Trimming cost V 3 bases and J 8 bases, with 8 bases left between them. Germline V gene data show CDR1 as MGHRA and CDR2 as YSYEKL. The CDR3 is 13 residues long. TCRdb itself ran the 5' RACE reads through MiXCR, one entry per CDR3 protein. This repertoire shows some 570,000 distinct CDR3 sequences, about 20% found once; its top ten account for around 0.48%. The sample was also linked to a second study, of yellow fever vaccine responses in identical twins.

J is TRBJ1-6 and V is TRBV4-1; D unclear. This clonotype originated in a woman aged 18-35 years in good health. The specimen was CD4+ T cells sorted from blood. The CDR3 protein is CASSQPLDSPLHF. The CDR3 coding sequence is TGCGCCAGCAGCCAGCCGCTTGATTCACCCCTCCACTTT.